The clone carrying this T cell receptor beta chain was counted between two and nine times. This entry belongs to a study of blood T cell repertoires in COVID-19. Overall study context: Samples representing acute and convalescent COVID-19 were sourced from the United States, Italy and Spain.

The data were produced by immunoSEQ multiplex PCR, yet TCRdb's version contains in-frame clones alone and is incomplete. The repertoire holds approximately 260,000 clones, with 75% to 90% as singletons. The germline V gene has CDR1 KGHSH and CDR2 LQKENI. The J segment lost 4 bases and the V segment lost 3 bases, leaving 4 bases of the junction unmatched. CDR3 size: 15 residues. The source is a woman in her 30s with acute COVID-19. The sample consisted of PBMCs or T cells enriched from blood (not recorded which). The V call is TRBV18, the J call TRBJ1-2; 11 bases map to TRBD1. The CDR3 is CASSPGTGGSYGYTF. The DNA for the CDR3 is TGTGCCAGCTCACCTGGGACAGGGGGGAGCTATGGCTACACCTTC. Filled out from reference TRBV18 and TRBJ1-2, the complete variable domain reads NAGVMQNPRHLVRRRGQEARLRCSPMKGHSHVYWYRQLPEEGLKFMVYLQKENIIDESGMPKERFSAEFPKEGPSILRIQQVVRGDSAAYFCASSPGTGGSYGYTFGSGTRLTVV.